The 11 T cell receptor beta chains below all came from one sample that was sequenced in a study of cytomegalovirus exposure and HLA in healthy donors. Researchers ran the PCR with 60 Vbeta and 13 Jbeta primers. Some clones are missing from TCRdb's copy, which holds only in-frame ones; the method was immunoSEQ multiplex PCR. Here the sample table reports 95,000 to 150,000 clones. Source material: PBMCs. These receptors were obtained from a man younger than 35 in good health and CMV-seronegative.

Here the CDR3 DNA reads TGTGCCTGGTCGAATGGGGGGGGGATTGGAAACACCATATATTTT. Its translation is CAWSNGGGIGNTIYF. The chain uses TRBV30 and TRBJ1-3; perhaps TRBD1 as D (5 bases). V lost 5 bases to trimming and J lost 3 bases, with 17 bases between them. From germline, CDR1 is GTSNPN and CDR2 SVGIG (reference sequence). The CDR3 consists of 15 residues.

The chain uses TRBV9 and TRBJ2-6, with a tentative D call TRBD2 (5 bases). CDR3 length equals 18 residues. Germline-derived CDR1 and CDR2 are SGDLS and YYNGEE. The V end was cut by 4 bases, the J end by 0 bases, with 17 bases between. Here the CDR3 reads CASSSSRLTSSGANVLTF. The CDR3 nucleotides are TGTGCCAGCAGCTCTAGCCGCTTAACAAGCTCTGGGGCCAACGTCCTGACTTTC.

V usage is TRBV19 and J usage is TRBJ1-5; the D gene is possibly TRBD1 (5 bases). V shed 1 base and J shed 4 bases, with 11 bases lying between them. Germline CDR1 reads LNHDA; CDR2 reads SQIVND (reference sequence). There are 15 residues in the CDR3. CDR3 residues: CASSIALQENQPQHF. The CDR3 DNA reads as TGTGCCAGTAGTATAGCCCTACAGGAGAATCAGCCCCAGCATTTT. The full variable domain, its missing parts supplied by reference TRBV19 and TRBJ1-5, is DGGITQSPKYLFRKEGQNVTLSCEQNLNHDAMYWYRQDPGQGLRLIYYSQIVNDFQKGDIAEGYSVSREKKESFPLTVTSAQKNPTAFYLCASSIALQENQPQHFGDGTRLSIL.

The chain links TRBV30 to TRBJ1-2; TRBD1 might be the D (5 bases). Looked up from germline, CDR1 is GTSNPN and CDR2 is SVGIG (reference sequence). The CDR3 covers 15 residues. The V end was cut by 1 base, the J end by 4 bases, with 16 bases between. The CDR3 DNA sequence: TGTGCCTGGAGTGGGGGCCTACAGGACCCCTATGGCTACACCTTC. Its translation is CAWSGGLQDPYGYTF.

The chain has TRBV4-1 and TRBJ2-7, with a weak D call TRBD2 (7 bases). CDR3 length: 16 amino acids. The V gene lost 7 bases and the J gene lost 1 base, with 20 bases spanning the gap. Looked up from germline, CDR1 is MGHRA and CDR2 is YSYEKL. The chain's CDR3 is CASNPAAGRGSYEQYF. In DNA, the CDR3 is TGCGCCAGCAACCCAGCAGCGGGAAGGGGGTCCTACGAGCAGTACTTC.

The genes are TRBV18 and TRBJ2-1; a weak D match, TRBD2 (6 bases). The CDR3 runs 17 residues. CDR1 and CDR2 (germline): KGHSH, LQKENI. Trimming took off 3 bases at V and 1 base at J, with 16 bases between the two ends. CDR3 sequence (DNA): TGTGCCAGCTCACCGAGCGCTAGCGTACGGTCCTACAATGAGCAGTTCTTC. Translated: CASSPSASVRSYNEQFF.

This rearrangement joins TRBV4-1 to TRBJ2-3, with 8 positions matching TRBD2. Germline-derived CDR1 and CDR2 are MGHRA and YSYEKL. The CDR3 spans 20 residues. V shed 2 bases and J 6 bases; nucleotides not matched to a gene: 22. The CDR3 region has the DNA TGCGCCAGCAGCCAAAAGATACCAACGGGGGGGAATGGGATATTGGATACGCAGTATTTT. This encodes CASSQKIPTGGNGILDTQYF.

The rearrangement joins TRBV5-1 to TRBJ2-7; 7 nucleotides agree with TRBD1. Germline values: CDR1 SGHRS, CDR2 YFSETQ. This CDR3 is 15 amino acids long. V was pared by 0 bases and J by 0 bases, with 3 bases of the junction left unmatched. CDR3 in DNA: TGCGCCAGCAGCTTGGGGACAGGCCTCTCCTACGAGCAGTACTTC. Translation gives CASSLGTGLSYEQYF.

The chain is built from TRBV27 and TRBJ2-2; D not certain. Germline V gene sequence: CDR1 MNHEY, CDR2 SMNVEV (reference sequence). CDR3 size: 12 residues. The germline V and J ends were trimmed by 5 bases and 2 bases, with 3 bases remaining between them. The DNA for the CDR3 is TGTGCCAGCAGTCTCAACACCGGGGAGCTGTTTTTT. Translating it yields CASSLNTGELFF.

The rearrangement joins TRBV29-1 to TRBJ2-5, with TRBD2 matching 11 bases. With the DNA end fitting TRBJ2-7 better, the J assignment may be wrong. Germline values: CDR1 SQVTM, CDR2 ANQGSEA. The CDR3 length is 14 residues. CDR3 residues: CNATRLAGSYEQYF. CDR3 DNA sequence: TGCAACGCTACAAGACTAGCGGGATCCTACGAGCAGTACTTC.

This chain connects TRBV19 to TRBJ2-4; D is possibly TRBD1 (6 bases). CDR3 length: 13 residues. V was clipped by 5 bases and J by 5 bases, with 10 bases between them. Germline CDR1 and CDR2: LNHDA and SQIVND (reference sequence). Here the CDR3 DNA reads TGTGCCAGTAGTTTCCAGGGGCAAAACATTCAGTACTTC. Its translation: CASSFQGQNIQYF.